This T cell receptor beta chain was identified in a study of lymphopenia after photon versus proton radiotherapy. Sequencing was performed with immunoSEQ multiplex PCR; in TCRdb, only in-frame clones are kept and a portion is missing. Among around 20,000 clones listed, under 95% were seen once. The V gene lost 1 base and the J gene lost 1 base, with 14 bases spanning the gap. CDR3 size: 16 residues. Germline V CDR1 and CDR2: ENHRY, SYGVKD. Study findings and constraints: Photon-treated patients lost naive T cells and TCR diversity; proton-treated stayed stable. Larger post-nadir TCR diversity loss correlated inversely with survival in deceased patients. Survival link was tested only in deceased patients; proton benefit remains a possibility.

Comment on this clone: Its antigen remains unknown.

The sequences come from peripheral blood, collected from a patient treated with photon-based radiotherapy. This sequence originates from a man aged 60 to 69 with pancreatic cancer. V gene TRBV10-3 combines with J gene TRBJ2-7, with a weak D call TRBD1 (5 bases). The CDR3 reads CAISELVQGTSYEQYF. CDR3 DNA sequence: TGTGCCATCAGTGAGTTGGTCCAGGGTACGTCCTACGAGCAGTACTTC.